The clone carrying this T cell receptor (beta chain) has only a few counts. Its antigen is unidentified. The sample belongs to a study of memory CD4+ T cells and cytomegalovirus serostatus. Overall study: Healthy Belgian adult donors included roughly nine CMV-positive and 24 CMV-negative people.

Libraries were prepared by immunoSEQ multiplex PCR; TCRdb keeps only in-frame clonotypes and omits some of them. The table includes 46,000 or so clones, about 78% detected once. Deletions cut 3 bases from V and 3 bases from J, with 15 bases between. Per germline, CDR1 SGHNT and CDR2 YYREEE (reference sequence). The CDR3 covers 15 residues. General observations from the study: Suggested: most of the CMV-linked TCR signature lies in CD4+ memory cells.

The sort gate was single viable CD3+CD4+CD8-CD45RO+ cells for memory CD4+ T cells. Material: memory CD4+ T cells from blood. This sequence was found in an adult in good health and CMV-seronegative. The chain employs TRBV5-4 and TRBJ1-2; perhaps TRBD1 as D (5 bases). The CDR3 loop reads CASSSRTRADYGYTF. In DNA, the CDR3 is TGTGCCAGCAGCTCCCGGACCAGGGCGGACTATGGCTACACCTTC. The whole variable domain, filled in from reference TRBV5-4 and TRBJ1-2, reads ETGVTQSPTHLIKTRGQQVTLRCSSQSGHNTVSWYQQALGQGPQFIFQYYREEENGRGNFPPRFSGLQFPNYSSELNVNALELDDSALYLCASSSRTRADYGYTFGSGTRLTVV.